This TCR beta chain was recovered during a study of cytomegalovirus exposure and HLA in healthy donors. Vbeta (60) and Jbeta (13) primers were used in the PCR. TCRdb's table, derived via immunoSEQ multiplex PCR, lists solely in-frame clones and lacks some. The sample lists roughly 120,000 clones, about 86% occurring once. CDR3 length: 13 amino acids. Germline CDR1 and CDR2: MNHEY and SVGAGI. V dropped 8 bases and J dropped 7; count of bases not matched to a gene: 6. This receptor was taken from a woman younger than 45 in good health and CMV-seronegative. J is TRBJ1-5 and V is TRBV6-5, with 9 bases aligning to TRBD1. The sequencing sample was made of PBMCs. CDR3 protein: CASRDRVGQPQHF. As DNA, the CDR3 is TGTGCCAGCCGGGACAGGGTTGGGCAGCCCCAGCATTTT.